This TCR beta chain is drawn from a study of T-cell reconstitution after alpha-beta-depleted transplantation in children. Unique molecular identifiers were incorporated into the prepared TCRbeta library. TCRdb passed the PCR reads through MiXCR, listing each CDR3 protein once. The data contain approximately 190,000 distinct CDR3 sequences, roughly 8.1% of them singletons. This clonotype came up many times. The clonotype originates from a male patient between 2 and 10 years old who had a stem cell transplant for acute myeloid leukemia, so the T cells may come from the graft donor. The material was PBMCs, mostly from graft donor cells, obtained 360 days after TCRalphabeta/CD19-depleted stem cell transplant.

CDR3 region: CASSPGRDIANTGELFF. DNA of the CDR3: TGTGCCAGCAGTCCAGGCCGGGACATCGCGAACACCGGGGAGCTGTTTTTT. This chain uses TRBV12-3 or TRBV12-4 with TRBJ2-2, with D perhaps matching TRBD1 (6 bases). The CDR3 consists of 17 residues. V lost 5 bases to trimming and J lost 0 bases, with 16 bases between them.